Listed below are T cell receptor beta chains from one sample, sequenced in a study of shared clonotypes between healthy human individuals. The repertoire was sequenced with immunoSEQ multiplex PCR; TCRdb's copy has only in-frame clones and lacks some. This repertoire shows about 380,000 clones, roughly 96% found once; its top ten account for about 0.32%. Sample: memory CD8+ T cells sorted from blood. The receptors shown here come from a man aged 30 to 39 in good health. Both conserved end residues are part of each CDR3. A D gene is named only where the DNA matches it firmly.

J: TRBJ2-1
V: TRBV7-9
D: TRBD1
CDR3: CASSFWTGRNEQFF

J: TRBJ2-7
V: TRBV28
D: .
CDR3: CASSSGGISYEQYF

J: TRBJ2-1
V: TRBV10-3
D: .
CDR3: CAISESSNEQFF

J: TRBJ2-1
V: TRBV27
D: TRBD2
CDR3: CASSLRVAGDGEQFF

J: TRBJ1-1
V: TRBV28
D: .
CDR3: CASSLGANTEAFF

J: TRBJ2-7
V: TRBV9
D: TRBD2
CDR3: CASSVDPSGRVYEQYF

J: TRBJ2-3
V: TRBV6-4
D: .
CDR3: CASSESWGNRPDTQYF

J: TRBJ2-7
V: TRBV19
D: TRBD2
CDR3: CASRAGTSGFYEQYF

J: TRBJ2-2
V: TRBV6-1
D: .
CDR3: CASSELCGQGFEHRELFF

J: TRBJ2-7
V: TRBV10-3
D: .
CDR3: CAISESRQFHEQYF

J: TRBJ2-5
V: TRBV28
D: TRBD1
CDR3: CASSLTGVQETQYF

J: TRBJ2-7
V: TRBV7-2
D: .
CDR3: CASSLEGGGFYEQYF

J: TRBJ2-4
V: TRBV9
D: .
CDR3: CASSALRGTNIQYF

J: TRBJ2-1
V: TRBV19
D: TRBD2
CDR3: CASSISLAGGSYNEQFF

J: TRBJ1-2
V: TRBV9
D: TRBD1
CDR3: CASSVATGVYGYTF

J: TRBJ2-5
V: TRBV12-2
D: .
CDR3: CASRLGGLGGETQYF

J: TRBJ1-1
V: TRBV9
D: .
CDR3: CASSVTPRGRDTEAFF

J: TRBJ2-3
V: TRBV29-1
D: .
CDR3: CSVVRKGSTDTQYF

J: TRBJ1-1
V: TRBV6-5
D: .
CDR3: CASSSPLNTEAFF

J: TRBJ2-7
V: TRBV20-1
D: TRBD1
CDR3: CSADREFEQYF

J: TRBJ2-3
V: TRBV6-5
D: .
CDR3: CASRAGFTDTQYF